Presented here are 5 T cell receptor beta chains from one specimen sequenced in a study of shared clonotypes between healthy human individuals. Repertoires were generated with immunoSEQ multiplex PCR, while TCRdb's copy carries only in-frame clones and drops some. The repertoire holds millions of clones, with roughly 92% as singletons. Source material: naive CD4+ T cells sorted from blood. Subset given: CD45RA+ positively selected. The source is a man aged 18-30 years in good health.

The chain is built from TRBV10-1 and TRBJ2-2; 9 nucleotides align to TRBD1. The CDR3 consists of 16 residues. CDR1 and CDR2 from the germline V gene are WNHNN and SYGVQD (reference sequence). V gave up 5 bases and J gave up 7 bases; unmatched junction bases: 11. The CDR3 spells CASSSPGQGGIGELFF. The CDR3 nucleotides read TGCGCCAGCAGTAGCCCGGGACAGGGCGGCATCGGGGAGCTGTTTTTT.

Notes on this clone: The CDR3 carries no conserved terminal phenylalanine or tryptophan, so it likely arises from a read error. The chain has TRBV2 and TRBJ2-7; TRBD2 aligns across 13 bases. CDR3 length: 15 amino acids. CDR1 and CDR2 (germline): SNHLY, FYNNEI. Germline trimming cut 1 base from V and 5 bases from J; bases unmatched to any gene: 2. This chain's CDR3 is CASSEVTSGRNEQYL. Written as DNA, the CDR3 is TGTGCCAGCAGTGAAGTGACTAGCGGGAGGAACGAGCAGTACCTC.

This clone came up once. This chain connects TRBV4-1 to TRBJ2-7; D might be TRBD2 (5 bases). Deletions cut 1 base from V and 0 bases from J, with 10 bases between. Germline V CDR1 and CDR2: MGHRA, YSYEKL. The CDR3 spans 15 residues. The CDR3 DNA is TGCGCCAGCAGCCAAGGGATAGCGACCTCCTACGAGCAGTACTTC. Protein product: CASSQGIATSYEQYF.

V and J are TRBV19 and TRBJ1-5; D gene uncertain. The CDR3 is made up of 14 amino acids. From germline, CDR1 is LNHDA and CDR2 SQIVND (reference sequence). V was cut by 2 bases and J by 6 bases, with 11 bases left in between. CDR3 sequence: CASSILAVGQPQHF. In DNA, the CDR3 is TGTGCCAGTAGTATATTAGCTGTGGGTCAGCCCCAGCATTTT.

The rearrangement uses TRBV18 and TRBJ1-5; 7 positions agree with TRBD1. J lost 2 bases, V lost 3 bases, and 7 bases had no gene match. From germline, CDR1 is KGHSH and CDR2 LQKENI. The CDR3 totals 16 residues. The CDR3 protein is CASSPRQGSGNQPQHF. The CDR3 DNA sequence: TGTGCCAGCTCACCTAGACAGGGTTCGGGCAATCAGCCCCAGCATTTT.